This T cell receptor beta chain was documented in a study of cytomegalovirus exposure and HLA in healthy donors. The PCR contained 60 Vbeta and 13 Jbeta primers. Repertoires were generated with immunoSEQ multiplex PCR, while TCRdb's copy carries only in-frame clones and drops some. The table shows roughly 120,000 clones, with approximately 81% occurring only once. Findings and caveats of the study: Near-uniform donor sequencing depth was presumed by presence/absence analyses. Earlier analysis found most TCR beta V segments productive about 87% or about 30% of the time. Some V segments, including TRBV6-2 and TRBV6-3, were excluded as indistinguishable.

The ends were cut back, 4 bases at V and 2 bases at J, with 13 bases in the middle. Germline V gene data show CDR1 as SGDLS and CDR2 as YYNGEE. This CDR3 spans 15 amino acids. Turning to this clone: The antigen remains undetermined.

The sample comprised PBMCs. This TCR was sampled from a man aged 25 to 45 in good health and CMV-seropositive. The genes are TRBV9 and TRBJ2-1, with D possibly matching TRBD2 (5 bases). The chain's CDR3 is CASSPAAAAYNEQFF. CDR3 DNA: TGTGCCAGCAGCCCAGCGGCAGCGGCCTACAATGAGCAGTTCTTC.